Presented here are 4 T cell receptor beta chains from one specimen sequenced in a study of OX40 agonist ivuxolimab in advanced cancers. Library creation used the immunoSEQ multiplex PCR assay. Drawn from immuneACCESS, this table holds only the in-frame rearrangements with V and J called that TCRdb kept. Clones are partly lost; checked studies trace under half to an unresolved V gene and leave the rest unexplained. The sample table records under 20,000 clones; roughly 71% of these occur just once. The leading ten clones occupy around 20% of the sample. Specimen: CD4+ or CD8+ T cells sorted from blood, collected in a trial of the OX40 agonist ivuxolimab. These receptors came from an adult with an advanced solid tumor such as melanoma, head and neck, liver or kidney cancer.

The J gene is TRBJ2-7, the V gene TRBV27, with 14 bases identical to TRBD2. Germline lookup yields CDR1 MNHEY and CDR2 SMNVEV (reference sequence). The CDR3 totals 17 residues. Trimming cost V 10 bases and J 3 bases; bases outside gene matches: 14. Written as DNA, the CDR3 is TGTGCCATCCCCCAGCCGGGACTAGCGGGAGCCAACTACGAGCAGTACTTC. This sequence encodes CAIPQPGLAGANYEQYF.

This clone came up once. The J gene is TRBJ1-3, the V gene TRBV4-1; D call uncertain. Trimming took off 3 bases at V and 4 bases at J, with 22 bases between the two ends. Germline V gene lookup returns CDR1 MGHRA and CDR2 YSYEKL. The CDR3 covers 18 residues. The CDR3 sequence: CASSHIATESSGGNTIYF. CDR3 coding DNA: TGCGCCAGCAGCCACATCGCGACGGAAAGCTCTGGAGGAAACACCATATATTTT.

This chain connects TRBV27 to TRBJ2-2; D ambiguous. Trimming pared 8 bases from V and 4 bases from J, leaving 14 bases between. The CDR3 consists of 14 residues. Germline values: CDR1 MNHEY, CDR2 SMNVEV (reference sequence). The CDR3 sequence: CASRRTLGTGELFF. The CDR3, as DNA: TGTGCCAGCCGGCGGACCCTGGGCACCGGGGAGCTGTTTTTT.

This chain joins TRBV5-1 and TRBJ2-7; 10 bases are shared with TRBD2. The germline CDR1 and CDR2 sequences are SGHRS and YFSETQ. J gave up 1 base and V 0 bases, and 1 base lay outside the gene matches. This CDR3 spans 15 amino acids. The CDR3 bases are TGCGCCAGCAGCTTGGGACTAGCGGGTTCCTACGAGCAGTACTTC. It codes for CASSLGLAGSYEQYF.